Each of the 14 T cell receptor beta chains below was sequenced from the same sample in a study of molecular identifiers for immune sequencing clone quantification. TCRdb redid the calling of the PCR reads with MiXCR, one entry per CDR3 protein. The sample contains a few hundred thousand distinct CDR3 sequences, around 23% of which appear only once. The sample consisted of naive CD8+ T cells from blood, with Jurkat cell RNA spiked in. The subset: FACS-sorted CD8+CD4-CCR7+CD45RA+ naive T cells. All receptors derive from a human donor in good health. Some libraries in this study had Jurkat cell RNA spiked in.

CDR3 loop: CASSLGLAGVLNEQFF. DNA of the CDR3: TGTGCCAGCAGTCTCGGACTAGCGGGAGTGTTGAATGAGCAGTTCTTC. The chain uses TRBV7-3 and TRBJ2-1, with TRBD2 identical over 13 bases. There are 16 residues in the CDR3. V shed 6 bases, J shed 7 bases, and the junction held 9 bases outside the gene matches. Per the germline V gene, CDR1 is SGHTA and CDR2 is FQGTGA.

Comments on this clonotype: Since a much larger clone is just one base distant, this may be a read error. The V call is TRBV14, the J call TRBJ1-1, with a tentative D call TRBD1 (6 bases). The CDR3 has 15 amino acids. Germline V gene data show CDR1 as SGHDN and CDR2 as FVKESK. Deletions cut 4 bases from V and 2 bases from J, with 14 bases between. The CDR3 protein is CASSRGSGVNTEAFF. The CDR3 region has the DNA TGTGCCAGCAGCCGAGGCTCAGGGGTTAACACTGAAGCTTTCTTT.

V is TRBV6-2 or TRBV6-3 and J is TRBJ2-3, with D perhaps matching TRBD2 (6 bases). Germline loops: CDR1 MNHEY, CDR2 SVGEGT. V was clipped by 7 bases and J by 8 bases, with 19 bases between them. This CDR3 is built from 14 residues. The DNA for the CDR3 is TGTGCCAGCACCCAGGGACTCACAGCAGCTACGCAGTATTTT. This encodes CASTQGLTAATQYF.

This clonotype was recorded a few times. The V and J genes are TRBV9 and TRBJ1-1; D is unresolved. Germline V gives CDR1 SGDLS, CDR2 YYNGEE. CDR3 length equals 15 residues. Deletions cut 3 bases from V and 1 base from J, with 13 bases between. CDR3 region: CASSAWAAGNTEAFF. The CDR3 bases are TGTGCCAGCAGCGCGTGGGCCGCGGGGAACACTGAAGCTTTCTTT. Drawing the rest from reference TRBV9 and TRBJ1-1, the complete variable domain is DSGVTQTPKHLITATGQRVTLRCSPRSGDLSVYWYQQSLDQGLQFLIQYYNGEERAKGNILERFSAQQFPDLHSELNLSSLELGDSALYFCASSAWAAGNTEAFFGQGTRLTVV.

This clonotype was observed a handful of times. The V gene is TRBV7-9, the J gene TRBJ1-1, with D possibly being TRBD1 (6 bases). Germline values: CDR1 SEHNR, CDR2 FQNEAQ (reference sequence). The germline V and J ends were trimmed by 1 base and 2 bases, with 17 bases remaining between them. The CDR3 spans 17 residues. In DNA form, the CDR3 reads TGTGCCAGCAGCTTAGGGGGGACATCGATTCTTAACACTGAAGCTTTCTTT. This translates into CASSLGGTSILNTEAFF. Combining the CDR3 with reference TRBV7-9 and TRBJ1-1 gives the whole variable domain DTGVSQNPRHKITKRGQNVTFRCDPISEHNRLYWYRQTLGQGPEFLTYFQNEAQLEKSRLLSDRFSAERPKGSFSTLEIQRTEQGDSAMYLCASSLGGTSILNTEAFFGQGTRLTVV.

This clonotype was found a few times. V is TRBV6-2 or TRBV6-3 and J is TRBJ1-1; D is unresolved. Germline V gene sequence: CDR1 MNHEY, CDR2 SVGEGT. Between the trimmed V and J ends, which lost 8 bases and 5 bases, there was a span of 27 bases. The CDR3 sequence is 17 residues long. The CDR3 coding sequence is TGTGCCAGCCACACGCCGCGAAGGACCGCCAGACGAACTGAAGCTTTCTTT. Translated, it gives CASHTPRRTARRTEAFF.

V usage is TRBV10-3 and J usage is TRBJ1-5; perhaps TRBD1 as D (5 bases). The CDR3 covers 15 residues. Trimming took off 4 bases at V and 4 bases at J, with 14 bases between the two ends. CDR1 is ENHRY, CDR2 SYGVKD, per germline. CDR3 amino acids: CAISAGAELNQPQHF. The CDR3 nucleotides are TGTGCCATCAGTGCTGGGGCAGAACTTAATCAGCCCCAGCATTTT.

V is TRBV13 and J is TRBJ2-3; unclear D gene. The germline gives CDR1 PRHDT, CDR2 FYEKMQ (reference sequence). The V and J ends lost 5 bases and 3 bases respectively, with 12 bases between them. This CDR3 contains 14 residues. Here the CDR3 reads CASSPWEGTDTQYF. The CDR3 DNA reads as TGTGCCAGCAGCCCATGGGAAGGAACAGATACGCAGTATTTT.

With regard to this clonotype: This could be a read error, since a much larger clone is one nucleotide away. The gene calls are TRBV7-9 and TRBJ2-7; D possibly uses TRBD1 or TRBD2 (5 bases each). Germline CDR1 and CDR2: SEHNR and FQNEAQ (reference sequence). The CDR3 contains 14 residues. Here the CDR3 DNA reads TGTGCCAGCAGCTTATCTGTAGGGACCTACGAGCAGTCCTTC. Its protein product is CASSLSVGTYEQSF. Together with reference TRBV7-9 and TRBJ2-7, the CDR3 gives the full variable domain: DTGVSQNPRHKITKRGQNVTFRCDPISEHNRLYWYRQTLGQGPEFLTYFQNEAQLEKSRLLSDRFSAERPKGSFSTLEIQRTEQGDSAMYLCASSLSVGTYEQSFGPGTRLTVT.

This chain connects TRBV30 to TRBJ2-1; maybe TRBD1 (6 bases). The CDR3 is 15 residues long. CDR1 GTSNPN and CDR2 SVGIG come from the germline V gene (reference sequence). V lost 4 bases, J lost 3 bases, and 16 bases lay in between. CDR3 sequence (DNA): TGTGCCTGGACCCCCACAGGGTTTATCTACAATGAGCAGTTCTTC. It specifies CAWTPTGFIYNEQFF. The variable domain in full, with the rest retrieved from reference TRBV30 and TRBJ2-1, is SQTIHQWPATLVQPVGSPLSLECTVEGTSNPNLYWYRQAAGRGLQLLFYSVGIGQISSEVPQNLSASRPQDRQFILSSKKLLLSDSGFYLCAWTPTGFIYNEQFFGPGTRLTVL.

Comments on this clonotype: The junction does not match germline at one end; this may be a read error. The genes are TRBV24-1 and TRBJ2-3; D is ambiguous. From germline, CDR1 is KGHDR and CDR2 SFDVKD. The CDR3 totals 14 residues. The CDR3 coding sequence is TGTGCCACCAGTGACCAGCGTAGCACAGCTACGCAGTATTTT. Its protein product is CATSDQRSTATQYF.

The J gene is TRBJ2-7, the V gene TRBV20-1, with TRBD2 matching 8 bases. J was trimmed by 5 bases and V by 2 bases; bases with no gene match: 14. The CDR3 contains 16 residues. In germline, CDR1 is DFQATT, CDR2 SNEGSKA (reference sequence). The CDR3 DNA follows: TGCAGTGCTAGAAGCATCAGGACTAGCCGGAGCAACGAGCAGTACTTC. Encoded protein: CSARSIRTSRSNEQYF.

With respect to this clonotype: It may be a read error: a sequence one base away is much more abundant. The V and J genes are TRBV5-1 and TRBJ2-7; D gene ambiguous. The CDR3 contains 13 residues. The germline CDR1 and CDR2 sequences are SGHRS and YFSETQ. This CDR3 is CASSLALAYGQYF. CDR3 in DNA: TGCGCCAGCAGCTTGGCTTTAGCTTACGGGCAGTACTTC.

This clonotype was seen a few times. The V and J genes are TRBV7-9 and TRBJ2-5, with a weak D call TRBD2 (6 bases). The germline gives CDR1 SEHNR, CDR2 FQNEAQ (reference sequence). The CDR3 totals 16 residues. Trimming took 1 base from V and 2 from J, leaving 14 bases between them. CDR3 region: CASSLGGGDLQETQYF. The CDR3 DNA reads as TGTGCCAGCAGCTTAGGCGGCGGGGACTTACAAGAGACCCAGTACTTC.